The T cell receptor beta chain described here comes from a study of cytomegalovirus exposure and HLA in healthy donors (dated 2017 in TCRdb). The study in broad terms: According to a later analysis, the 120 or so validation repertoires were produced on the same platform as the 666 repertoires of the first cohort. Besides the first cohort of approximately 710 subjects, a separate validation cohort made up of roughly 130 different subjects was used. The aim of the study was to test whether cataloging public T cell receptors could identify signatures of past pathogen exposure. To predict cytomegalovirus infection status, the study combined high-throughput TCR immunosequencing, statistical association of individual TCRs with disease status, and machine learning.

On the study overall, not on this receptor specifically: A later analysis lacked HLA typing for the validation cohort, so it scored co-occurrence in that cohort across all 110 or so repertoires. The authors suggested that the approach could potentially be extended to other disease states and immunological phenotypes. The classifier was reported to diagnose cytomegalovirus status with high specificity and sensitivity in both the original cohort and the validation cohort. Subsequent analysis determined that TCRs grouped into clusters in the first cohort also showed a tendency toward co-occurrence across the 90 to 150 validation repertoires, and about 93% of cluster scores exceeded 0. The study gave a list of some 150 TCR beta chains associated with cytomegalovirus. A few of the identified cytomegalovirus-associated TCR beta chains were confirmed in vitro to be specific for cytomegalovirus antigens. While some public TCRs were present in many individuals, most TCR sequences turned up only very rarely across donors.

Separate from the roughly 700-subject first cohort, the validation cohort of some 130 subjects was the group to which the donors belonged. CDR1 and CDR2, per the germline V gene, are SNHLY and FYNNEI. V is pared back by 6 bases and J by 3 bases, with 12 bases lying between the germline termini. Inclusive of the bounding cysteine and phenylalanine, the CDR3 is 13 residues long. The sequence is cut down to CDR3 DNA, 39 bases in frame from base 1. This clone was observed a few times. Its antigen remains undetermined. Base qualities were left out, and no much larger clone turns up one base away. The library relied on the immunoSEQ multiplex PCR assay. The original pipeline was this. A statistical classification framework was developed to diagnose cytomegalovirus status using the catalog of TCR beta chain sequences. TCRdb mirrors the immuneACCESS table, restricted to in-frame sequences. Some clones are absent from its copies; in checked studies, under half trace to an unresolved V gene, and the reason for the others is unknown. The DNA was the basis for D and trimming; V, J and clone size are from that table. For this sample the table gives 150,000 to 170,000 clones, of which around 84% were detected only once. Jointly, the top ten make up approximately 2.2% of the sample.

The TCR sequence derives from a human donor in good health. Here the chain combines TRBV2 and TRBJ2-7, with TRBD2 perhaps the D gene, on 5 matching bases. Sequenced input: PBMCs. The CDR3 region: CASRDGLFYEQYF. The DNA is TGTGCCAGCAGGGACGGACTGTTCTACGAGCAGTACTTC.